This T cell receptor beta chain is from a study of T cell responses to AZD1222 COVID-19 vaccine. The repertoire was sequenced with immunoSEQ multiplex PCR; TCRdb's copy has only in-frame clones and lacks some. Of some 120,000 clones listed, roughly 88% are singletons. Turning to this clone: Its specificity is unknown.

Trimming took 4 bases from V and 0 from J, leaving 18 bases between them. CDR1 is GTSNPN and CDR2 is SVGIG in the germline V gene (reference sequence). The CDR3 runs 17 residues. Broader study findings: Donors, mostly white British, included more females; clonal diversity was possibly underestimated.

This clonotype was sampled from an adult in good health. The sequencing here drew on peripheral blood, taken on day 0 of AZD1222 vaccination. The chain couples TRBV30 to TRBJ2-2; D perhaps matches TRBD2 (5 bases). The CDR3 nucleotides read TGTGCCTGGACCTCACGGGATCATGTCCCGAACACCGGGGAGCTGTTTTTT. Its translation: CAWTSRDHVPNTGELFF.